What follows are 14 T cell receptor beta chains derived from one specimen sequenced in a study of blood T cell repertoires in COVID-19. Produced via immunoSEQ multiplex PCR; TCRdb's table is partial and in-frame only. This repertoire shows 190,000 or so clones, approximately 88% found once; its top ten account for around 7%. The sequencing input was peripheral blood. The receptors derive from a middle-aged man with acute or convalescent COVID-19.

This chain links TRBV2 with TRBJ1-1, with 8 nucleotides matching TRBD1. This CDR3 region has 13 residues. With 8 bases clipped from V and 1 base from J, the junction kept 3 bases outside the gene matches. In germline, CDR1 is SNHLY, CDR2 FYNNEI. The CDR3 loop is CASGQGSNTEAFF. CDR3 coding DNA: TGTGCCAGCGGACAGGGATCGAACACTGAAGCTTTCTTT.

The chain recombines TRBV4-3 with TRBJ1-4; the match to TRBD1 covers 8 bases. The CDR3 spans 15 residues. V lost 2 bases and J lost 7; bases outside the gene matches: 6. Per the germline V gene, CDR1 is LGHNA and CDR2 is YSLEER. The DNA for the CDR3 is TGCGCCAGCAGCCAAACGACAGGGGAAGGTGAAAAACTGTTTTTT. This codes for CASSQTTGEGEKLFF.

The rearrangement links TRBV5-1 to TRBJ2-5; D gene uncertain. Germline loops: CDR1 SGHRS, CDR2 YFSETQ. The V and J ends lost 4 bases and 3 bases respectively, with 10 bases between them. CDR3 size: 13 residues. CDR3 bases: TGCGCCAGCAGCAATGGCCGGGAAGAGACCCAGTACTTC. It encodes CASSNGREETQYF.

This clone has a handful of counts. The chain recombines TRBV5-4 with TRBJ1-2; a weak D match, TRBD1 (5 bases). The CDR3 sequence is 16 residues long. V lost 0 bases to trimming and J lost 2 bases, with 14 bases between them. CDR1 and CDR2 (germline): SGHNT, YYREEE (reference sequence). The CDR3 nucleotides read TGTGCCAGCAGCTTGGGGCAGGGCCACTTAAACTATGGCTACACCTTC. Amino acid sequence: CASSLGQGHLNYGYTF.

The chain combines TRBV3-1 (or the pseudogene TRBV3-2) with TRBJ1-4; 11 positions agree with TRBD1. Germline V lookup: CDR1 LGHDT, CDR2 YNNKEL (reference sequence). With 4 bases clipped from V and 7 bases from J, the junction kept 8 bases outside the gene matches. CDR3 length: 16 residues. The CDR3 protein is CASSLRTGGRGEKLFF. The CDR3 region has the DNA TGTGCCAGCAGCCTACGGACAGGGGGCAGAGGTGAAAAACTGTTTTTT.

The chain is built from TRBV5-6 and TRBJ2-4; D might be TRBD1 (6 bases). Per the germline V gene, CDR1 is SGHDT and CDR2 is YYEEEE. The CDR3 totals 16 residues. The V and J ends lost 0 bases and 2 bases respectively, with 12 bases between them. CDR3 in DNA: TGTGCCAGCAGCTTGGGGGGAACAGGGACCAAAAACATTCAGTACTTC. The encoded protein is CASSLGGTGTKNIQYF.

This clone appeared a single time. CDR3 sequence: CASSTRGRGFNGYTF. CDR3 nucleotides: TGTGCCAGCAGTACCCGGGGAAGAGGGTTCAATGGCTACACCTTC. The chain joins TRBV6-5 to TRBJ1-2; D gene ambiguous. From germline, CDR1 is MNHEY and CDR2 SVGAGI. This CDR3 has 15 amino acids. Trimming removed 5 bases from V and 6 bases from J, with 19 bases in between.

V is TRBV7-8 and J is TRBJ2-7; TRBD1 matches at 11 bases. Germline V lookup: CDR1 SGHVS, CDR2 FQNEAQ. Unmatched junction bases numbered 4, after V lost 1 base and J lost 2 bases. The CDR3 has 16 amino acids. The CDR3 nucleotides read TGTGCCAGCAGCTTAGATGGGGGACAGGGGGCCTACGAGCAGTACTTC. It codes for CASSLDGGQGAYEQYF.

This clone was detected only once. The CDR3 DNA sequence: TGTGCCAGCAGCAAAGGCAGGGCCCTTAATGAAAAACTGTTTTTT. This translates into CASSKGRALNEKLFF. The rearrangement joins TRBV21-1 to TRBJ1-4; the D call of TRBD1 is as the table states it, not checked on the DNA. TRBV21-1 is a documented pseudogene. CDR3 length: 15 amino acids.

CDR3 nucleotides: TGTGCCAGCAGCCAACAGGGGTCAAATTCACCCCTCCACTTT. Its translation is CASSQQGSNSPLHF. This sequence joins TRBV3-1 (or the pseudogene TRBV3-2) and TRBJ1-6; D perhaps matches TRBD1 (6 bases). CDR1 and CDR2 (germline): LGHDT, YNNKEL (reference sequence). Deletions cut 2 bases from V and 7 bases from J, with 9 bases between. The CDR3 spans 14 residues.

This sequence joins TRBV9 and TRBJ2-7; 7 bases fit TRBD1. Looked up from germline, CDR1 is SGDLS and CDR2 is YYNGEE. Trimming at V came to 0 bases and at J to 2 bases, leaving 5 bases not matched to a gene. This CDR3 is 15 amino acids long. CDR3 DNA sequence: TGTGCCAGCAGCGTAGAGGGGACAGCCGCCTACGAGCAGTACTTC. This encodes CASSVEGTAAYEQYF.

The chain has TRBV9 and TRBJ1-3; the D is unclear. CDR1 and CDR2 (germline): SGDLS, YYNGEE. V gave up 3 bases and J gave up 0 bases, with 7 bases separating them. The CDR3 is made up of 14 amino acids. The DNA for the CDR3 is TGTGCCAGCAGCGGACACAGCTCTGGAAACACCATATATTTT. Protein: CASSGHSSGNTIYF.

This chain links TRBV4-2 with TRBJ2-3; 7 bases are a match to TRBD1. The CDR3 covers 17 residues. Trimming cost V 1 base and J 2 bases; bases outside gene matches: 9. Germline V gene data show CDR1 as LGHNA and CDR2 as YNFKEQ. In DNA form, the CDR3 reads TGTGCCAGCAGCCAAGGGCCAGCTAGGGGGCTCACAGATACGCAGTATTTT. This encodes CASSQGPARGLTDTQYF.

The V and J genes are TRBV5-6 and TRBJ2-1; no reliable D call. Looked up from germline, CDR1 is SGHDT and CDR2 is YYEEEE. The germline V and J ends were trimmed by 0 bases and 3 bases, with 10 bases remaining between them. The CDR3 is made up of 15 amino acids. CDR3 DNA: TGTGCCAGCAGCTTGGGAGGCGGTTTCTACAATGAGCAGTTCTTC. Its translation: CASSLGGGFYNEQFF. The variable domain in full, with the rest retrieved from reference TRBV5-6 and TRBJ2-1, is DAGVTQSPTHLIKTRGQQVTLRCSPKSGHDTVSWYQQALGQGPQFIFQYYEEEERQRGNFPDRFSGHQFPNYSSELNVNALLLGDSALYLCASSLGGGFYNEQFFGPGTRLTVL.